Here is one T cell receptor beta chain with its context. What this receptor recognizes is not known. Base qualities are missing; no much larger clone stands one base away. This sample was taken from a study of shared clonotypes between healthy human individuals (dated by TCRdb to 2019 to 2021). Turning to the overall study: The cohort included a few men and two women between 18 and 49 years of age. For each donor, CD4 naive and CD4 memory were each given three plates, CD8 naive was given two plates, and CD8 memory was given one plate. To estimate repertoire size and how much clonotypes are shared between individuals, the study performed deep sequencing of blood TCR repertoires from a handful of healthy adults. To increase sequencing depth and limit assay-specific biases, different laboratories used diverse techniques to prepare libraries and sequence TCR repertoires. Per donor, leukapheresis produced somewhere between about 0.9 and 9.5 billion PBMCs. Broad study findings and their caveats: About 5% of naive CD4, approximately 3.7% of naive CD8, approximately 2.2% of memory CD4, and more than 0.35% of memory CD8 clonotypes were shared across four donors. Because the study included only a small number of donors, the genetic and exposure-history diversity represented was limited. Rarefaction of sorted-subset datasets indicated incomplete sequencing despite the large sequencing depth. Compared with non-shared clonotypes, the clonotypes found in all four sorted-subset donors had higher generation probabilities. Naive subsets generally had larger estimated clonotype richness than memory subsets. Only blood was sampled, and tissue TCR repertoires likely differ from those in blood. Pairwise subsampling indicated that sequencing depth was expected to affect the degree of clonotype sharing among donors.

CDR3 length: 15 amino acids, cysteine to phenylalanine. The sequence is cut down to CDR3 DNA, 45 bases in frame from base 1. V was cut back by 4 bases and J by 0 bases, leaving a gap of 13 bases between them. Reading the germline V gene gives CDR1 MDHEN and CDR2 SYDVKM. TCR CDR3 regions were amplified from genomic DNA by multiplex PCR using the deep immunoSEQ assay. Extracted genomic DNA from each cell subset was spread evenly across all wells of several immunoSEQ 96-well plates, with each plate serving as a replicate. For sorted subsets, each replicate PCR was loaded with roughly 0.2 ug genomic DNA, equivalent to about 33,000 T cell genomes. The purified libraries were quantified using a Qubit 3.0 fluorometer, sized with a Bioanalyzer 2100, and then quantified again using the KAPA Library Quantification kit. Every immunoSEQ 96-well plate was sequenced on a separate single-read 150-cycle Illumina NextSeq 550 flow cell. Per the source publication's procedure: Because the immunoSEQ output held only junctional sequences and lacked quality scores, the filtering could not match the filtering applied to full-length reads. To assign V/J genes and CDR3, sequences were annotated using PyIR, a Python wrapper for IgBLAST v1.9, with IMGT germline references. Any read was removed if the V/J assignment was weak (E-value above 1e-6), the CDR3 was missing, or the read contained stop codons, out-of-frame junctions, or ambiguous translated residues. V3J clonotypes were defined by identical inferred V gene, J gene, and CDR3 amino acid sequence. The percentage overlap between two repertoires was calculated by dividing the number of shared unique clonotypes by the size of the smaller repertoire. RTK rarefaction, the Chao1 estimator, and Recon v2.1 estimates of unobserved clonotypes were used to assess repertoire richness. For all TCRbeta clonotypes obtained by the gDNA method from a few donors, generation probabilities were computed with OLGA. TCRdb re-hosts the immuneACCESS table, in-frame sequences only. Its copies lack some clones; in the studies checked, an unresolved V gene accounts for under half of them, and the cause for the rest is not known. The V and J calls and clone size are taken from that table; D and trimming were inferred from the DNA. The sample profile shows about 580,000 clones; roughly 98% of them were found once. Jointly, the top ten make up 0.3% of the sample.

CD8 naive samples were CD45RO-negative cells positively selected for CCR7, giving a CD45RA+CCR7+ population that excluded TemRA cells. The donors were healthy, HIV-negative adults with no recently reported acute infections or vaccinations. Every donor was a Caucasian adult living in Nashville, Tennessee, USA. Blood was collected by leukapheresis, and PBMCs were isolated by Ficoll-Histopaque density gradient centrifugation and then cryopreserved in liquid nitrogen vapor phase. Purity and quantity of every magnetically sorted T cell population were checked by analytical flow cytometry. Each sorted fraction had its genomic DNA isolated and then quantified by UV absorbance on a Nanodrop 2000c.

Sequenced input: naive CD8+ T cells sorted from blood. Interpreted using the paper, the cell subset or site label stands for: CD45RA+CCR7+. The origin of this receptor is a man aged 30-40 years in good health. Recombination linked TRBV28 to TRBJ2-7; the D gene is perhaps TRBD1 or TRBD2, as each covers 5 bases. The nucleotide sequence reads as follows: TGTGCCAGCAGTTCCCGGGACGGGGCCTCCTACGAGCAGTACTTC. Its coded protein is CASSSRDGASYEQYF.